Listed here is a single T cell receptor (beta chain). This receptor's antigen is unknown. Base qualities are not provided; no much larger clone lies one nucleotide away. The sample belongs to a study of tissue T cells after allogeneic stem cell transplantation (dated by TCRdb to between 2021 and 2023). Study-wide context: For tissues with multiple samples, a pathologist reviewed H&E sections and gave sequencing priority to samples with histologically apparent lymphocytes. Using research autopsies of patients with and without GVHD, plus mouse models of GVHD, the study profiled TCR beta repertoires across many tissues. The human arm was conducted as a prospective observational study, and neither blinding nor randomization was performed. The paper's findings and limits, for the study overall: The study did not determine which tissue TCRs were alloreactive or antigen-specific, and some clones might have been persisting host cells. Blood samples were not available from the non-GVHD comparator patients. The patient cohort was small and clinically heterogeneous, and sampling depth was acknowledged as a limitation. Within patients, how anatomically similar tissues were was a major factor shaping TCR repertoire composition, regardless of disease or transplant status. In both patients and mice, T cells from blood and spleen covered only a limited part of the TCR repertoire found in tissues. Only a few T cell clones appeared in more than one patient, yet motif-based clustering showed tissue-specific repertoire signatures that were shared between patients.

CDR1 and CDR2 were assigned from the germline V gene (reference sequence) as LGHDT and YNNKEL. The CDR3 holds 12 amino acids from the cysteine to the phenylalanine. The entry retains the CDR3 DNA only, 36 bases that are in frame from base 1. Deletion took 3 bases off V and 10 bases off J, with a span of 12 bases between the germline ends. The library relied on the immunoSEQ multiplex PCR assay. TCRbeta CDR3 sequencing was done by Adaptive Biotechnologies at survey depth, reporting CDR3 sequences, V/J genes, productive frequency and template counts. TCR beta CDR3 regions were amplified from genomic DNA rather than RNA. From the authors' description of their analysis: Jensen-Shannon divergence served to quantify pairwise repertoire overlap between tissues, with 0 meaning identical and 1 meaning complete divergence. Tissues were clustered by single-linkage agglomerative hierarchical clustering of pairwise JSD values and displayed as dendrograms. GLIPH2 was applied to all patient samples using simulation_depth 1000, kmer_min_depth 3, and cdr3_length_cutoff 8, and only groups with more than two unique CDR3s were retained. A standardized tissue-overlap score was generated by extrapolating Jaccard GLIPH-group overlap across patients to a standard repertoire size of 1000 clones. To look at how diversity was associated with clinical or experimental variables, linear mixed-effect models were used, with tissue treated as a fixed effect and individual treated as a random effect. TCRdb carries this immuneACCESS record with in-frame sequences only. Its versions omit some clonotypes, under half of them owing to an unresolved V gene in the studies checked, with the rest unexplained. V and J calls and clone size are as listed in that table; D and trimming were resolved from the DNA. The sample data list 20,000 to 30,000 clones, and less than 75% of these were observed just once. The biggest ten clones account for less than 10% of the sample.

Read against the paper, the sample's time point label means: human tissue collected at research (rapid) autopsy. Three non-HCT comparator patients with other cancers, who had at least five GI tract samples and no known GI disease at death, were retrospectively selected. Autopsy tissues, which were obtained after a median post-mortem interval of approximately 10 hours, included GI sites from esophagus to rectum, liver, skin and lymphoid organs including spleen. Autopsy specimens were bisected, with one portion flash-frozen in liquid nitrogen and the rest formalin-fixed; GI outer muscle layers were removed. To extract genomic DNA from frozen tissues, either the Mag-Bind Blood & Tissue DNA HDQ 96 Kit on a Chemagic 360 or the DNeasy Blood & Tissue Kit was used. Because of concern about red blood cell contamination, extracted DNA underwent additional purification with the Genomic DNA Clean & Concentrator-25 kit.

Rearrangement joined TRBV3-1 (or the pseudogene TRBV3-2) to TRBJ1-1; no D gene is confidently identified. Material: tissue from the ileum, obtained at autopsy. The source of this sequence is a female donor older than 55 with lung cancer. Here the CDR3 is given as CASSQRARGAFF. The DNA is TGTGCCAGCAGCCAGAGGGCTCGTGGAGCTTTCTTT.